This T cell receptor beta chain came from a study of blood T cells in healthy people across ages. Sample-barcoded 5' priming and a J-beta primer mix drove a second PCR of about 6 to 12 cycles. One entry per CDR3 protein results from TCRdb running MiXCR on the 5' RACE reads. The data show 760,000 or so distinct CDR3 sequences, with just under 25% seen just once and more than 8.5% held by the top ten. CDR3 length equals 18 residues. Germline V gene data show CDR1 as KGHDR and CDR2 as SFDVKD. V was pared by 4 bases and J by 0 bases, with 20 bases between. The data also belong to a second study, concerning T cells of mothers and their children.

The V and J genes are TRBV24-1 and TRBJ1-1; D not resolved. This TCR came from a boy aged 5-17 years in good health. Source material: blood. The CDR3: CATSDLPRLTVVNTEAFF. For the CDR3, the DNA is TGTGCCACCAGTGACTTGCCCCGGCTGACCGTAGTGAACACTGAAGCTTTCTTT.